This entry features one T cell receptor beta chain sequence. The data stem from a study of blood T cell repertoires in COVID-19. Across the whole study: COVID-19 samples collected from the United States, Italy and Spain covered acute and convalescent phases.

Germline-derived CDR1 and CDR2 are MNHEY and SMNVEV (reference sequence). The CDR3 is 14 residues long. V was clipped by 5 bases and J by 0 bases, with 10 bases between them. Categorization into cohorts depended on clinical history that participants reported. In the original workflow: Counts of nucleated cells, estimated from reference gene primer amplification, were obtained. Clones were read by immunoSEQ multiplex PCR, and TCRdb kept only the in-frame ones, dropping some. Clonal size and the V and J genes are those of that table, whereas D and trimming came from the DNA. The sample lists 180,000 or so clones, 89% seen once, with over 2% in the top ten.

The chain carries TRBV27 and TRBJ1-1, with a possible D match to TRBD1 (5 bases). The specimen was PBMCs or T cells enriched from blood (not recorded which). The receptor was isolated from a woman aged 40 to 50 with acute COVID-19. CDR3 amino acids: CASSPTGVNTEAFF. In DNA form, the CDR3 reads TGTGCCAGCAGTCCTACAGGAGTGAACACTGAAGCTTTCTTT.